These 24 T cell receptor beta chains came from one sample sequenced in a study of blood T cell repertoires in COVID-19. Profiled with immunoSEQ multiplex PCR; TCRdb holds only in-frame clones, not every one. The sample carries under 500,000 clones, over 75% recorded once. Sequenced: PBMCs or T cells enriched from blood (not recorded which). These receptors all stem from a man between 25 and 39 years old who had recovered from COVID-19.

This sequence joins TRBV27 and TRBJ2-2; 7 positions agree with TRBD1. Germline V gene lookup returns CDR1 MNHEY and CDR2 SMNVEV (reference sequence). V was pared by 1 base and J by 6 bases, with 14 bases of the junction left unmatched. This CDR3 region has 18 residues. The CDR3 here is CASSLFRPGQRFSGELFF. Here the CDR3 DNA reads TGTGCCAGCAGTTTATTTAGACCGGGACAGCGGTTCTCCGGGGAGCTGTTTTTT.

With respect to this clone: One end of the junction varies from germline; a read error may be responsible. V and J are TRBV5-1 and TRBJ1-1; D ambiguous. This CDR3 has 12 residues. Germline V gene sequence: CDR1 SGHRS, CDR2 YFSETQ. CDR3 DNA sequence: TGCGCCAGCAGTTTGGGGAGCGCTGAAGCTTTCTTT. This codes for CASSLGSAEAFF. Full variable domain (remainder filled in from reference TRBV5-1 and TRBJ1-1): KAGVTQTPRYLIKTRGQQVTLSCSPISGHRSVSWYQQTPGQGLQFLFEYFSETQRNKGNFPGRFSGRQFSNSRSEMNVSTLELGDSALYLCASSLGSAEAFFGQGTRLTVV.

The gene calls are TRBV6-5 and TRBJ1-2, with 9 bases lining up with TRBD1. The CDR3 is 14 amino acids. Germline loops: CDR1 MNHEY, CDR2 SVGAGI. V shed 4 bases and J 6 bases; nucleotides not matched to a gene: 6. The CDR3 DNA reads TGTGCCAGCAGTTTCGAGGGACAGGGACATGGCTACACCTTC. This codes for CASSFEGQGHGYTF.

This chain joins TRBV4-1 and TRBJ2-1, with 12 bases matching TRBD2. This CDR3 has 15 residues. Germline V gene data show CDR1 as MGHRA and CDR2 as YSYEKL. Trimming took 0 bases from V and 9 from J; bases not matched to a gene: 3. The CDR3 reads CASSQDWTSGVEQFF. The CDR3 coding sequence is TGCGCCAGCAGCCAAGATTGGACTAGCGGGGTTGAGCAGTTCTTC.

The count of this clone is one. The rearrangement links TRBV5-1 to TRBJ1-1; TRBD1 matches 11 bases. CDR1 is SGHRS, CDR2 YFSETQ, per germline. The CDR3 runs to 16 residues. V trimming: 5 bases; J trimming: 5 bases; junction bases outside the gene matches: 11. CDR3: CASSPGQGAGRTEAFF. CDR3 coding DNA: TGCGCCAGCAGTCCCGGACAGGGGGCGGGGAGGACTGAAGCTTTCTTT.

Only one count was recorded for this clone. The genes are TRBV18 and TRBJ2-6; TRBD1 matches 10 bases. Per germline, CDR1 KGHSH and CDR2 LQKENI. This CDR3 has 18 amino acids. The V segment lost 3 bases and the J segment 0 bases; nucleotides outside the gene matches: 5. Here the CDR3 reads CASSPRGQGNSGANVLTF. DNA for the CDR3: TGTGCCAGCTCACCGAGGGGACAGGGGAACTCTGGGGCCAACGTCCTGACTTTC.

The rearrangement uses TRBV12-3 or TRBV12-4 and TRBJ1-5; TRBD1 agrees at 9 bases. CDR3 length equals 13 residues. The ends lost 6 bases at V and 5 bases at J; junction bases unmatched: 2. CDR3 sequence reads: CASRGQGDQPQHF. DNA for the CDR3: TGTGCCAGCAGGGGACAGGGCGATCAGCCCCAGCATTTT.

V and J are TRBV5-1 and TRBJ1-6; D gene unclear. The CDR3 sequence is 17 residues long. Trimming left V 0 bases short and J 10 bases short, with 20 bases between. The germline CDR1 and CDR2 sequences are SGHRS and YFSETQ. CDR3 nucleotide sequence: TGCGCCAGCAGCTTGGGAGATTCGGGTATCGGGAAATCACCCCTCCACTTT. Translation gives CASSLGDSGIGKSPLHF.

This clone has just a few counts. The CDR3 coding sequence is TGCGCCAGCAGCGAAAGGACAGGGAGTCAGCCCCAGCATTTT. Amino acids: CASSERTGSQPQHF. The gene calls are TRBV5-1 and TRBJ1-5; 8 bases align to TRBD1. Germline-derived CDR1 and CDR2 are SGHRS and YFSETQ. Trimming took 4 bases from V and 6 from J; bases not matched to a gene: 6. The CDR3 runs to 14 residues.

This chain joins TRBV14 and TRBJ1-1, with D uncertain. Trimming took 6 bases from V and 0 from J, leaving 11 bases between them. The CDR3 consists of 14 residues. Germline V lookup: CDR1 SGHDN, CDR2 FVKESK. The CDR3 here is CASSLAAVNTEAFF. CDR3 bases: TGTGCCAGCAGTCTAGCGGCGGTGAACACTGAAGCTTTCTTT. The variable domain in full, with the rest retrieved from reference TRBV14 and TRBJ1-1, is EAGVTQFPSHSVIEKGQTVTLRCDPISGHDNLYWYRRVMGKEIKFLLHFVKESKQDESGMPNNRFLAERTGGTYSTLKVQPAELEDSGVYFCASSLAAVNTEAFFGQGTRLTVV.

The gene calls are TRBV11-2 and TRBJ1-5; the D gene is possibly TRBD1 (6 bases). The CDR3 is 15 residues long. Per germline, CDR1 SGHAT and CDR2 FQNNGV. The V and J ends lost 1 base and 3 bases respectively, with 10 bases between them. The CDR3 reads CASSLVQGPNQPQHF. In DNA form, the CDR3 reads TGTGCCAGCAGCTTAGTACAGGGCCCCAATCAGCCCCAGCATTTT.

The V gene is TRBV5-1, the J gene TRBJ2-3; 7 nucleotides match TRBD2. With 0 bases clipped from V and 0 bases from J, the junction kept 7 bases outside the gene matches. CDR3 size: 17 residues. The germline V gene has CDR1 SGHRS and CDR2 YFSETQ. In DNA form, the CDR3 reads TGCGCCAGCAGCTTGGATATACTAGCGCATAGCACAGATACGCAGTATTTT. Its protein product is CASSLDILAHSTDTQYF.

This clone showed up just once. The chain recombines TRBV5-1 with TRBJ1-3, with D possibly being TRBD1 (5 bases). There are 16 residues in the CDR3. Germline CDR1 and CDR2: SGHRS and YFSETQ. Trimming removed 4 bases at V and 2 bases at J, with 16 bases between. Written as DNA, the CDR3 is TGCGCCAGCAGCCCCGAGTCGTGGGGGGCTGGAAACACCATATATTTT. Translation: CASSPESWGAGNTIYF.

The rearrangement links TRBV23-1 to TRBJ1-1; D may be TRBD1 (5 bases). TRBV23-1 counts as an open reading frame of uncertain function. V dropped 4 bases and J dropped 4 bases, with 25 bases sitting between them. The CDR3 extends over 18 amino acids. The DNA for the CDR3 is TGCGCCAGCAGTCGGCCTCGTCACAGTGGGGGGATCACCACTGAAGCTTTCTTT. As protein: CASSRPRHSGGITTEAFF.

This sequence joins TRBV12-5 and TRBJ2-1; 9 bases match TRBD2. The J segment lost 0 bases and the V segment lost 6 bases, leaving 9 bases of the junction unmatched. The CDR3 loop spans 17 amino acids. Germline loops: CDR1 LGHNT, CDR2 FRNRAP. The CDR3 region is CASGKTSGSSSYNEQFF. The CDR3 DNA sequence: TGTGCTAGTGGCAAGACTAGCGGAAGCAGCTCCTACAATGAGCAGTTCTTC.

This clone was seen once. The genes are TRBV5-1 and TRBJ1-2, with TRBD1 as a possible D gene (5 bases). V was trimmed by 5 bases and J by 5 bases, leaving 13 bases between them. In germline, CDR1 is SGHRS, CDR2 YFSETQ. CDR3 size: 13 residues. The CDR3 here is CASSEQENYGYTF. CDR3 sequence (DNA): TGCGCCAGCAGTGAACAGGAAAATTATGGCTACACCTTC.

With respect to this clone: Other nucleotide sequences from this sample produce the same CDR3. The V call is TRBV18, the J call TRBJ2-7; 8 bases fit TRBD1. J lost 2 bases, V lost 3 bases, and 3 bases had no gene match. This CDR3 is 14 amino acids long. Germline lookup yields CDR1 KGHSH and CDR2 LQKENI. CDR3 loop: CASSPDRVTYEQYF. The CDR3 DNA is TGTGCCAGCTCACCGGACAGGGTTACCTACGAGCAGTACTTC.

The chain carries TRBV19 and TRBJ1-5; 7 nucleotides match TRBD1. Losses at the gene ends were 1 base for V and 4 bases for J; bases not matched to a gene: 4. This CDR3 is built from 15 residues. The germline CDR1 and CDR2 sequences are LNHDA and SQIVND (reference sequence). CDR3: CASSIVAGGNQPQHF. The DNA for the CDR3 is TGTGCCAGTAGTATAGTAGCAGGGGGAAATCAGCCCCAGCATTTT.

This chain joins TRBV10-3 and TRBJ2-7; 9 bases align to TRBD1. V lost 3 bases and J lost 3; bases outside the gene matches: 15. CDR3 length equals 18 residues. Germline assignment: CDR1 ENHRY and CDR2 SYGVKD. The chain's CDR3 is CAISDFKRTGDHVYEQYF. The CDR3 DNA reads TGTGCCATCAGTGACTTCAAGCGGACAGGGGACCACGTCTACGAGCAGTACTTC.

This chain links TRBV28 with TRBJ2-1; 8 bases are a match to TRBD2. Trimming at V came to 8 bases and at J to 4 bases, leaving 13 bases not matched to a gene. The CDR3 runs 16 residues. Germline V lookup: CDR1 MDHEN, CDR2 SYDVKM. CDR3: CASVTAGTSKYNEQFF. CDR3 bases: TGTGCCAGCGTAACGGCCGGGACTAGTAAATACAATGAGCAGTTCTTC.

The chain combines TRBV11-2 with TRBJ1-6, with D possibly TRBD1 on 5 matching bases. Germline lookup yields CDR1 SGHAT and CDR2 FQNNGV. Trimming shortened V by 8 bases and J by 8 bases, and 16 bases separated the two germline ends. The CDR3 has 14 amino acids. The CDR3 DNA reads as TGTGCCAGCGACCCGGGGGACCGCGATTCACCCCTCCACTTT. As protein: CASDPGDRDSPLHF.

The chain links TRBV28 to TRBJ2-3; D may be TRBD2 (6 bases). CDR1 is MDHEN and CDR2 is SYDVKM in the germline V gene. With 3 bases removed from V and 2 bases from J, the gap between germline ends came to 15 bases. The CDR3 is 16 residues long. CDR3 nucleotide sequence: TGTGCCAGCAGTTTTTTAGCGGACACCTTCACAGATACGCAGTATTTT. Encoded protein: CASSFLADTFTDTQYF. The complete variable domain, with remaining parts taken from reference TRBV28 and TRBJ2-3, reads DVKVTQSSRYLVKRTGEKVFLECVQDMDHENMFWYRQDPGLGLRLIYFSYDVKMKEKGDIPEGYSVSREKKERFSLILESASTNQTSMYLCASSFLADTFTDTQYFGPGTRLTVL.

This clone was observed a few times. The J gene is TRBJ1-2, the V gene TRBV5-1; 9 bases are a match to TRBD1. Looked up from germline, CDR1 is SGHRS and CDR2 is YFSETQ. V was clipped by 4 bases and J by 4 bases; unmatched bases: 5. The CDR3 spans 14 residues. The CDR3 protein is CASSPRQGGYGYTF. In nucleotides, the CDR3 is TGCGCCAGCAGCCCGCGACAGGGGGGCTATGGCTACACCTTC.

The chain couples TRBV3-1 (or the pseudogene TRBV3-2) to TRBJ2-7; a weak D match, TRBD2 (5 bases). V was clipped by 1 base and J by 0 bases, with 13 bases between them. From germline, CDR1 is LGHDT and CDR2 YNNKEL (reference sequence). This CDR3 is 16 amino acids long. CDR3 loop: CASSQGTGLHSYEQYF. The CDR3, as DNA: TGTGCCAGCAGCCAAGGAACCGGACTCCACTCCTACGAGCAGTACTTC.